This T cell receptor (beta chain) was identified during a study of shared clonotypes between healthy human individuals. About the study: Each donor's CD8 memory used one plate, CD8 naive two, each CD4 subset three. Study-wide results and caveats: Apart from blood, nothing was sampled; tissue repertoires likely differ.

Germline CDR1 is SGHDT and CDR2 is YYEEEE. The CDR3 runs to 14 residues. V lost 0 bases, J lost 5 bases, and 10 bases lay in between. Across several immunoSEQ plates, the genomic DNA of each subset was split evenly. Using immunoSEQ multiplex PCR, the repertoire was profiled, and TCRdb retains in-frame clones only, with some absent. The table lists around 1.9 million clones, around 93% of them singletons. CD45RO negativity and positive selection for CCR7 defined naive CD8 cells, a population that excluded terminally differentiated effector memory CD45RA+ cells. Worth noting for this clone: Its matching antigen is unknown.

Sequencing was performed on naive CD8+ T cells from PBMCs. The chain is built from TRBV5-6 and TRBJ2-3; no reliable D call. This receptor was identified in a man aged 18 to 30 in good health. Some clones in this sample may be carry-over from other donors' samples. Written as DNA, the CDR3 is TGTGCCAGCAGCTTGGCCGGAACAGTAGATACGCAGTATTTT. Its translation: CASSLAGTVDTQYF. The whole variable domain, remainder taken from reference TRBV5-6 and TRBJ2-3, is DAGVTQSPTHLIKTRGQQVTLRCSPKSGHDTVSWYQQALGQGPQFIFQYYEEEERQRGNFPDRFSGHQFPNYSSELNVNALLLGDSALYLCASSLAGTVDTQYFGPGTRLTVL.